The 2 T cell receptor beta chains in this list originate from one sample, sequenced in a study of cytomegalovirus exposure and HLA in healthy donors. Primers: 60 Vbeta forward and 13 Jbeta reverse. Profiled with immunoSEQ multiplex PCR; TCRdb holds only in-frame clones, not every one. In the table there are about 150,000 clones, over 75% of which are singletons. Sequencing was performed on PBMCs. These receptors came from a man aged 25-40 years in good health and CMV-seropositive.

The chain couples TRBV7-6 to TRBJ2-2; D gene ambiguous. The CDR3 totals 18 residues. The germline V gene encodes CDR1 SGHVS and CDR2 FNYEAQ. Trimming took 1 base from V and 2 from J, leaving 17 bases between them. DNA of the CDR3: TGTGCCAGCAGCTTAGTTTCATCAGGTCCGATTAACACCGGGGAGCTGTTTTTT. It yields the protein CASSLVSSGPINTGELFF.

The V and J genes are TRBV7-2 and TRBJ1-5, with D unresolved. The CDR3 totals 13 residues. The germline gives CDR1 SGHTA, CDR2 FQGNSA. V was cut by 5 bases and J by 7 bases, with 12 bases left in between. This CDR3 reads CASSESSQQPQHF. Written as DNA, the CDR3 is TGTGCCAGCAGCGAATCATCACAACAGCCCCAGCATTTT.